The sequence of this T cell receptor (beta chain) was determined in a study of Ad26.COV2.S vaccination and SARS-CoV-2 variants. Study details: A participant enrolled in the COV1001 Ad26.COV2.S trial arm provided the sample.

This CDR3 has 13 amino acids. The germline CDR1 and CDR2 sequences are SGHKS and YYEKEE (reference sequence). V was trimmed by 4 bases and J by 2 bases, leaving 9 bases between them. Points from the study as a whole: Spike-specific CD8+ and CD4+ T cell responses reportedly showed substantial breadth after vaccination.

Assay used: immunoSEQ multiplex PCR; TCRdb lists only in-frame clones, some missing. Among approximately 350,000 clones listed, 83% were seen once. A remark on this clone: Its antigen is undetermined.

The sample's treatment: over 15 received Ad26.COV2.S at low or high dose, single or two shots; 5 received placebo; per-sample allocation not given. Sampling occurred on day 63 after the first vaccine or placebo injection. An adult aged 18-55 years in Boston served as the donor. As its vector, the vaccine had Ad26, which expressed Wuhan-strain SARS-CoV-2 spike. The receptor comes from a person between 18 and 59 years old who received the Ad26.COV2.S COVID-19 vaccine or a placebo. This specimen consisted of peripheral blood, obtained in a trial of Ad26.COV2.S vaccine versus placebo. The rearrangement uses TRBV5-5 and TRBJ1-1, with a tentative D call TRBD1 (5 bases). The CDR3 loop is CASSRDRNTEAFF. DNA for the CDR3: TGTGCCAGCAGCCGGGACCGAAACACTGAAGCTTTCTTT.